Below are 20 T cell receptor beta chains sequenced from a single sample in a study of cytomegalovirus exposure and HLA in healthy donors. 60 Vbeta and 13 Jbeta primers were used in PCR. Some clones are missing from TCRdb's copy, which holds only in-frame ones; the method was immunoSEQ multiplex PCR. The sample has about 70,000 clones; 85% to 90% are singletons. Specimen: PBMCs. The receptors were sampled from a woman in her 30s in good health and CMV-seropositive.

The chain carries TRBV27 and TRBJ2-1; 8 nucleotides align to TRBD2. Per germline, CDR1 MNHEY and CDR2 SMNVEV (reference sequence). The CDR3 totals 17 residues. With 7 bases clipped from V and 0 bases from J, the junction kept 11 bases outside the gene matches. The CDR3 DNA sequence: TGTGCCAGCAACCCCTTCCCAAGCGGGAGCTCCTACAATGAGCAGTTCTTC. Translated: CASNPFPSGSSYNEQFF.

CDR3 sequence (DNA): TGTGCCAGCAGCTTCCGGGGTACCTACGAGCAGTACTTC. Translated: CASSFRGTYEQYF. The chain links TRBV7-2 to TRBJ2-7, with a tentative D call TRBD2 (5 bases). Germline values: CDR1 SGHTA, CDR2 FQGNSA. This CDR3 comprises 13 residues. V lost 3 bases, J lost 2 bases, and 8 bases lay in between.

This clone was picked up one time. This sequence joins TRBV6-5 and TRBJ2-1, with D uncertain. The CDR3 loop spans 13 amino acids. V shed 5 bases and J shed 4 bases, with 9 bases lying between them. CDR1 MNHEY and CDR2 SVGAGI come from the germline V gene. Written as DNA, the CDR3 is TGTGCCAGCAGTACCACCAGGTACAATGAGCAGTTCTTC. Encoded protein: CASSTTRYNEQFF.

The chain carries TRBV5-4 and TRBJ1-2, with D tentatively TRBD1 (6 bases). There are 16 residues in the CDR3. Trimming took off 0 bases at V and 2 bases at J, with 14 bases between the two ends. Germline values: CDR1 SGHNT, CDR2 YYREEE (reference sequence). The CDR3 loop is CASSLGRGASNYGYTF. DNA of the CDR3: TGTGCCAGCAGCTTGGGCAGGGGCGCGTCCAACTATGGCTACACCTTC. Looking up the rest from reference TRBV5-4 and TRBJ1-2 gives the full variable domain: ETGVTQSPTHLIKTRGQQVTLRCSSQSGHNTVSWYQQALGQGPQFIFQYYREEENGRGNFPPRFSGLQFPNYSSELNVNALELDDSALYLCASSLGRGASNYGYTFGSGTRLTVV.

V gene TRBV5-1 combines with J gene TRBJ2-1; 10 positions match TRBD2. V was clipped by 1 base and J by 7 bases; unmatched bases: 5. Germline CDR1 and CDR2: SGHRS and YFSETQ. The CDR3 covers 15 residues. CDR3 nucleotide sequence: TGCGCCAGCAGCTTGTCTAGCGGGAGCCGGAATGAGCAGTTCTTC. It yields the protein CASSLSSGSRNEQFF.

The rearrangement joins TRBV4-1 to TRBJ2-1, with 10 bases that match TRBD2. CDR3 size: 18 residues. The germline CDR1 and CDR2 sequences are MGHRA and YSYEKL. Trimming took 4 bases from V and 2 from J; bases not matched to a gene: 11. CDR3 in amino acids: CASSPSGATSGTYNEQFF. CDR3 nucleotide sequence: TGCGCCAGCAGCCCCTCGGGCGCTACTAGCGGGACCTACAATGAGCAGTTCTTC.

The chain combines TRBV5-5 with TRBJ1-2; D gene unclear. The V and J ends lost 0 bases and 4 bases respectively, with 7 bases between them. CDR1 and CDR2 from the germline V gene are SGHKS and YYEKEE (reference sequence). The CDR3 consists of 13 residues. Here the CDR3 DNA reads TGTGCCAGCAGCTTGGACGGGTTCTATGGCTACACCTTC. Amino acid sequence: CASSLDGFYGYTF.

The chain has TRBV5-4 and TRBJ2-5; 12 positions agree with TRBD2. The J call may be faulty, since TRBJ2-7 better matches the DNA end. The CDR3 has 15 amino acids. Germline CDR1 and CDR2: SGHNT and YYREEE (reference sequence). CDR3 DNA: TGTGCCAGCAGCCTAGGTACTAGCGGGGGGTACGAGCAGTACTTC. Amino acids: CASSLGTSGGYEQYF.

J is TRBJ1-5 and V is TRBV6-1, with D tentatively TRBD1 (6 bases). The CDR3 runs to 18 residues. The V end was cut by 2 bases, the J end by 4 bases, with 21 bases between. Germline CDR1 MNHNS, CDR2 SASEGT. The CDR3 coding sequence is TGTGCCAGCAGTGAATCGACAAGTCAGGGGTTAGGGAATCAGCCCCAGCATTTT. As protein: CASSESTSQGLGNQPQHF.

The chain employs TRBV5-1 and TRBJ1-3; D call uncertain. The CDR3 length is 14 residues. In germline, CDR1 is SGHRS, CDR2 YFSETQ. The germline V and J ends were trimmed by 5 bases and 0 bases, with 9 bases remaining between them. CDR3 in amino acids: CASSFGSSGNTIYF. The CDR3 bases are TGCGCCAGCAGTTTTGGTAGCTCTGGAAACACCATATATTTT.

The chain is built from TRBV4-1 and TRBJ2-7, with a tentative D call TRBD1 (6 bases). Trimming removed 0 bases from V and 4 bases from J, with 10 bases in between. CDR3 length equals 14 residues. From germline, CDR1 is MGHRA and CDR2 YSYEKL. The CDR3 DNA reads as TGCGCCAGCAGCCAAGACAGGGGAATATACGAGCAGTACTTC. This translates into CASSQDRGIYEQYF.

CDR3 residues: CASSGAPGETQYF. The CDR3 DNA is TGTGCCAGCAGCGGTGCACCCGGGGAGACCCAGTACTTC. This rearrangement joins TRBV5-6 to TRBJ2-5; no clear D. V was shortened by 4 bases and J by 5 bases, with 12 bases between the two germline ends. The CDR3 runs 13 residues. The germline CDR1 and CDR2 sequences are SGHDT and YYEEEE.

J is TRBJ1-4 and V is TRBV6-5; D gene unclear. Looked up from germline, CDR1 is MNHEY and CDR2 is SVGAGI. V gave up 2 bases and J gave up 5 bases, with 12 bases separating them. The CDR3 sequence is 15 residues long. This CDR3 is CASSYMAGTNEKLFF. In nucleotides, the CDR3 is TGTGCCAGCAGTTACATGGCGGGCACCAATGAAAAACTGTTTTTT.

V is TRBV5-1 and J is TRBJ1-2, with 7 nucleotides matching TRBD1. Germline V gene sequence: CDR1 SGHRS, CDR2 YFSETQ. J lost 7 bases, V lost 6 bases, and 6 bases had no gene match. The CDR3 is 12 residues long. This chain's CDR3 is CASNQPGGGYTF. CDR3 in DNA: TGCGCCAGCAACCAACCAGGGGGTGGCTACACCTTC.

CDR3 in amino acids: CASSRGGTTDTQYF. The CDR3 bases are TGTGCCAGCAGTCGGGGGGGGACCACAGATACGCAGTATTTT. V gene TRBV27 combines with J gene TRBJ2-3, with 8 bases identical to TRBD2. CDR3 length: 14 amino acids. CDR1 and CDR2 (germline): MNHEY, SMNVEV (reference sequence). The V and J ends lost 5 bases and 2 bases, in that order; junction bases with no gene match: 3.

This sequence joins TRBV7-6 and TRBJ2-5, with D possibly being TRBD2 (5 bases). Looked up from germline, CDR1 is SGHVS and CDR2 is FNYEAQ. CDR3 size: 15 residues. V gave up 1 base and J gave up 5 bases, with 14 bases separating them. CDR3 protein: CASSLGFSVVETQYF. Here the CDR3 DNA reads TGTGCCAGCAGCTTAGGGTTTAGCGTCGTGGAGACCCAGTACTTC. The whole variable domain, filled in from reference TRBV7-6 and TRBJ2-5, reads GAGVSQSPRYKVTKRGQDVALRCDPISGHVSLYWYRQALGQGPEFLTYFNYEAQQDKSGLPNDRFSAERPEGSISTLTIQRTEQRDSAMYRCASSLGFSVVETQYFGPGTRLLVL.

The J gene is TRBJ2-1, the V gene TRBV7-2, with D hard to call. The V and J ends lost 0 bases and 7 bases respectively, with 13 bases between them. Germline V gene sequence: CDR1 SGHTA, CDR2 FQGNSA. The CDR3 runs to 15 residues. The CDR3 region is CASSLAGFQWNEQFF. The CDR3 DNA reads as TGTGCCAGCAGCTTAGCGGGCTTCCAGTGGAATGAGCAGTTCTTC. Complete variable domain (other parts from reference TRBV7-2 and TRBJ2-1): GAGVSQSPSNKVTEKGKDVELRCDPISGHTALYWYRQSLGQGLEFLIYFQGNSAPDKSGLPSDRFSAERTGGSVSTLTIQRTQQEDSAVYLCASSLAGFQWNEQFFGPGTRLTVL.

The genes are TRBV11-3 and TRBJ2-1; 10 nucleotides agree with TRBD2. Germline V gene data show CDR1 as SGHNT and CDR2 as YENEEA. The V gene end was trimmed by 8 bases and the J gene end by 4 bases; junction bases not matched to a gene: 17. The CDR3 is 18 residues long. Written as DNA, the CDR3 is TGTGCCAGCGGTAATCCCGTAGGACTAGCGGCCGATTACAATGAGCAGTTCTTC. Protein product: CASGNPVGLAADYNEQFF.

V usage is TRBV5-8 and J usage is TRBJ2-3; maybe TRBD1 (5 bases). Trimming stripped 4 bases from V and 0 bases from J, with 15 bases between. From germline, CDR1 is SGHTS and CDR2 YDEGEE. This CDR3 region has 16 residues. CDR3 sequence reads: CASSLGASRSTDTQYF. CDR3 sequence (DNA): TGTGCCAGCAGCCTTGGGGCGAGTAGGAGCACAGATACGCAGTATTTT.

The chain has TRBV4-1 and TRBJ2-3, with D maybe TRBD1 (6 bases). CDR3 size: 14 residues. Germline loops: CDR1 MGHRA, CDR2 YSYEKL. The germline V and J ends were trimmed by 1 base and 10 bases, with 15 bases remaining between them. This CDR3 reads CASSQGTPGASQYF. Written as DNA, the CDR3 is TGCGCCAGCAGCCAAGGGACCCCAGGGGCCTCGCAGTATTTT.